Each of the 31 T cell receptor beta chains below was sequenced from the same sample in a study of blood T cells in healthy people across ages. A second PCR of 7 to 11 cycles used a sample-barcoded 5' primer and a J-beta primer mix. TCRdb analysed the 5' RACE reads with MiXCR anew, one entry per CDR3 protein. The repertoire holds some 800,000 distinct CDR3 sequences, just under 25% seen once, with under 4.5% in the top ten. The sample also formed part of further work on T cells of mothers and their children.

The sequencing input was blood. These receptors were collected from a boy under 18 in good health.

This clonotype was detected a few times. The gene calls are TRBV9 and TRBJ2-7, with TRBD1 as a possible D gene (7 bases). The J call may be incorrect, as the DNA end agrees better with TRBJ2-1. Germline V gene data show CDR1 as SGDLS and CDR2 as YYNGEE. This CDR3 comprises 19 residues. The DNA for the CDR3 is TGTGCCAGCAGCGCAAACAGGGGCGGCGGAGGGTCCACTTACAATGAGCAGTTCTTC. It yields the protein CASSANRGGGGSTYNEQFF.

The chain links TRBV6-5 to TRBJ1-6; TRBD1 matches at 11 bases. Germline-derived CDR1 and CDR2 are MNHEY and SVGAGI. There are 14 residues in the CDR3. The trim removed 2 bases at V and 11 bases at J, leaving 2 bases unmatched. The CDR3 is CASSYGTGGTPLHF. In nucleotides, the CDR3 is TGTGCCAGCAGTTACGGGACAGGGGGGACACCCCTCCACTTT.

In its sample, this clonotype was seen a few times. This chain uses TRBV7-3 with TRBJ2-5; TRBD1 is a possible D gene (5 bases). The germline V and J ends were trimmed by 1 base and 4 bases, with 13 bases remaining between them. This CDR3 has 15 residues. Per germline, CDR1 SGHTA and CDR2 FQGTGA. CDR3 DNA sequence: TGTGCCAGCAGCTTAATGCCAGGGATGGGAGAGACCCAGTACTTC. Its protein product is CASSLMPGMGETQYF.

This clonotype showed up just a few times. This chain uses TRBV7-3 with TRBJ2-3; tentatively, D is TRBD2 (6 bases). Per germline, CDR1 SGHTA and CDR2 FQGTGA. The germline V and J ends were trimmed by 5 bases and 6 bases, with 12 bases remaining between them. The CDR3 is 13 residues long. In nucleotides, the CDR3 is TGTGCCAGCAGCCCGTCGGGGGTGGATACGCAGTATTTT. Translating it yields CASSPSGVDTQYF.

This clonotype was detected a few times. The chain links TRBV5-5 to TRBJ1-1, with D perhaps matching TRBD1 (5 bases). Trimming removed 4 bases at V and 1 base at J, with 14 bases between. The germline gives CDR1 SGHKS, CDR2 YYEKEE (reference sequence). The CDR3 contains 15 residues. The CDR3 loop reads CASSGIRDSNTEAFF. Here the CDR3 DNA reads TGTGCCAGCAGCGGGATCAGGGACTCGAACACTGAAGCTTTCTTT.

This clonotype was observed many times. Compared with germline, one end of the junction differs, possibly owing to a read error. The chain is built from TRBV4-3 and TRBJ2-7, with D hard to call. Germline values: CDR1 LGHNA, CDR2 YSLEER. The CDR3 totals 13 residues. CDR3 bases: TGTGCCAGCAGCCAGGTTCGCTCCTACGAGCAGTACTTC. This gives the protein CASSQVRSYEQYF.

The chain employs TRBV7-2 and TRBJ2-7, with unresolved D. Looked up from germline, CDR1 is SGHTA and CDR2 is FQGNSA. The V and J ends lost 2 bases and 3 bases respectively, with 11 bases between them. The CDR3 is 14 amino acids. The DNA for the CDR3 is TGTGCCAGCAGCTTACATCTGGTATACTACGAGCAGTACTTC. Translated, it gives CASSLHLVYYEQYF.

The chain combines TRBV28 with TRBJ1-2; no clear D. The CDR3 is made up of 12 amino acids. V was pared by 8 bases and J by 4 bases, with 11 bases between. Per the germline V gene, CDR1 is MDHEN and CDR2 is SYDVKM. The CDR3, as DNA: TGTGCCAGCGTCCATGGGCCCTATGGCTACACCTTC. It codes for CASVHGPYGYTF.

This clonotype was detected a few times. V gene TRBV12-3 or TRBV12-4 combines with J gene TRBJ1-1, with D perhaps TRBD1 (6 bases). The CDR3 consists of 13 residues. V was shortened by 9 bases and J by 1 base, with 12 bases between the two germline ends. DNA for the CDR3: TGTGCCAGTCGACAGGAGTCGAACACTGAAGCTTTCTTT. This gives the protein CASRQESNTEAFF.

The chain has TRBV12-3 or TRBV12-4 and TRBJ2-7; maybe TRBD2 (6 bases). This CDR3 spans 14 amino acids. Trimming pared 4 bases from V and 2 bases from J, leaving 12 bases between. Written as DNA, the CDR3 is TGTGCCAGCAGTTCGGACTACCCTACCTACGAGCAGTACTTC. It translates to CASSSDYPTYEQYF.

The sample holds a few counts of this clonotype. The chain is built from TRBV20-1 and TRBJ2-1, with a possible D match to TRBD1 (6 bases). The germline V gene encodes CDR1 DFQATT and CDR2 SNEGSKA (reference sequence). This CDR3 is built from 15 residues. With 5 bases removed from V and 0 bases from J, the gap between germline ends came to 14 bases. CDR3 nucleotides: TGCAGTGCTCTCTATACAGGGAGCTCCTACAATGAGCAGTTCTTC. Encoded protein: CSALYTGSSYNEQFF.

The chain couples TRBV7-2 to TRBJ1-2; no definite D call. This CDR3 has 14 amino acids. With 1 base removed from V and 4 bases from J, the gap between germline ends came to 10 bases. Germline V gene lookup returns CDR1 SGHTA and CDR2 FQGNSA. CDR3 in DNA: TGTGCCAGCAGCTTAGTTCAGGCTTCCTATGGCTACACCTTC. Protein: CASSLVQASYGYTF.

CDR3 bases: TGTGCCAGCAGCTTAGTGGTGGGAACCCAGGAGACCCAGTACTTC. Protein sequence: CASSLVVGTQETQYF. The chain uses TRBV7-2 and TRBJ2-5, with unresolved D. This CDR3 contains 15 residues. Germline loops: CDR1 SGHTA, CDR2 FQGNSA. V shed 1 base and J shed 5 bases, with 14 bases lying between them.

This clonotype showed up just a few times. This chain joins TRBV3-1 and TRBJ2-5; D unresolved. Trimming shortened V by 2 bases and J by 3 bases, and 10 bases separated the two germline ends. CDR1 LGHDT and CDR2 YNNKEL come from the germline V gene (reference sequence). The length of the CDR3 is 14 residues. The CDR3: CASSQSPTEETQYF. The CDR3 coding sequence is TGTGCCAGCAGCCAATCTCCAACAGAAGAGACCCAGTACTTC.

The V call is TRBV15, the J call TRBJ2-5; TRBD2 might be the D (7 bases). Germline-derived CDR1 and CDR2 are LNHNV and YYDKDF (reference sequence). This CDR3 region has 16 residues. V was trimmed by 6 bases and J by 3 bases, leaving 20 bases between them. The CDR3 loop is CATSPGGFLGEETQYF. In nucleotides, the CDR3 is TGTGCCACCAGTCCGGGGGGCTTTCTGGGGGAAGAGACCCAGTACTTC.

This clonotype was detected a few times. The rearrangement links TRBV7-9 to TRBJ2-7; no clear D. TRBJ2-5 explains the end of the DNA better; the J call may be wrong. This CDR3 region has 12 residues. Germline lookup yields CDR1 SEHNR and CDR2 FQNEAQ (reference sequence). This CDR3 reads CASSLQEETQYF. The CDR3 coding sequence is TGTGCCAGCAGCTTGCAGGAAGAGACCCAGTACTTC.

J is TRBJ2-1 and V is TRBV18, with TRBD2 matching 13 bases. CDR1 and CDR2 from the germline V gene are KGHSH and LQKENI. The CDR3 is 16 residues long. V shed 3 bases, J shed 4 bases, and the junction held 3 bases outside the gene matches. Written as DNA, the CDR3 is TGTGCCAGCTCACCGTCGGGACTAGCGGGATACAATGAGCAGTTCTTC. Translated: CASSPSGLAGYNEQFF.

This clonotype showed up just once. The CDR3 loop is CASIEIGGSLNEKLFF. As DNA, the CDR3 is TGTGCCAGCATTGAAATCGGGGGCAGCCTGAATGAAAAACTGTTTTTT. This sequence joins TRBV28 and TRBJ1-4; tentatively, D is TRBD1 (6 bases). Germline V gene lookup returns CDR1 MDHEN and CDR2 SYDVKM. The CDR3 spans 16 residues. V was pared by 7 bases and J by 5 bases, with 20 bases between.

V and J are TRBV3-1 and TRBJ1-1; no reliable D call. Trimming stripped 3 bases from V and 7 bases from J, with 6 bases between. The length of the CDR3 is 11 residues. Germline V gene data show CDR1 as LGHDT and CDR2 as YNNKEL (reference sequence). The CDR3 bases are TGTGCCAGCAGCCATGGGAATGAAGCTTTCTTT. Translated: CASSHGNEAFF.

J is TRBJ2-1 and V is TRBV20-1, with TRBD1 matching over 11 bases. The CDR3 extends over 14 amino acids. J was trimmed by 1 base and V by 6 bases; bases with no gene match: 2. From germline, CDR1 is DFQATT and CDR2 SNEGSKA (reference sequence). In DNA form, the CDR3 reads TGCAGTGCGGGACAGGGGGGATCCTACAATGAGCAGTTCTTC. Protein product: CSAGQGGSYNEQFF.

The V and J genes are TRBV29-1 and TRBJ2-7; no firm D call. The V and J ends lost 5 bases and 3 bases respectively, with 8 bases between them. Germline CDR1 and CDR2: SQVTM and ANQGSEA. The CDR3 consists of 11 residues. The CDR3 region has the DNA TGCAGCGTTTTTCAAGTCTACGAGCAGTACTTC. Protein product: CSVFQVYEQYF.

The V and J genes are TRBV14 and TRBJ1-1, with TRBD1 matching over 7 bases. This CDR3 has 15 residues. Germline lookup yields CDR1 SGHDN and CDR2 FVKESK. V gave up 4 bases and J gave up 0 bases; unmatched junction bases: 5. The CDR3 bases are TGTGCCAGCAGCCCCGGGACAGTTATGAACACTGAAGCTTTCTTT. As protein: CASSPGTVMNTEAFF. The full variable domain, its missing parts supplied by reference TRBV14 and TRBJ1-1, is EAGVTQFPSHSVIEKGQTVTLRCDPISGHDNLYWYRRVMGKEIKFLLHFVKESKQDESGMPNNRFLAERTGGTYSTLKVQPAELEDSGVYFCASSPGTVMNTEAFFGQGTRLTVV.

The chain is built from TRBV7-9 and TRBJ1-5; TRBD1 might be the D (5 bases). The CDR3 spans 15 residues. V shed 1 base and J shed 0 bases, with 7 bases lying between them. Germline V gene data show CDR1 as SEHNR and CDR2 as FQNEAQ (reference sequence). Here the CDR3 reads CASSLGRDSNQPQHF. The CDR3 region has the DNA TGTGCCAGCAGCTTAGGCAGGGATAGCAATCAGCCCCAGCATTTT. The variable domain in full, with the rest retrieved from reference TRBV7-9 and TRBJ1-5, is DTGVSQNPRHKITKRGQNVTFRCDPISEHNRLYWYRQTLGQGPEFLTYFQNEAQLEKSRLLSDRFSAERPKGSFSTLEIQRTEQGDSAMYLCASSLGRDSNQPQHFGDGTRLSIL.

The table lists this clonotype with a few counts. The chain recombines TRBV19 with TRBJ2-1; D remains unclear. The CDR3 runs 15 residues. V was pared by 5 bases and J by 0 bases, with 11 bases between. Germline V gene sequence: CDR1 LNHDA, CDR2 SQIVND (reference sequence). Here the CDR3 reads CASSPISSSYNEQFF. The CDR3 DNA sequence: TGTGCCAGTAGTCCGATTAGCAGCTCCTACAATGAGCAGTTCTTC.

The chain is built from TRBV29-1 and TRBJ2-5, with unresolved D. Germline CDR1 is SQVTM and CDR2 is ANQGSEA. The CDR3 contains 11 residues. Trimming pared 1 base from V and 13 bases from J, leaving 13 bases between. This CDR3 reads CSVEGRNERYF. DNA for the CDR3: TGCAGCGTTGAAGGGCGCAACGAGCGGTACTTC.

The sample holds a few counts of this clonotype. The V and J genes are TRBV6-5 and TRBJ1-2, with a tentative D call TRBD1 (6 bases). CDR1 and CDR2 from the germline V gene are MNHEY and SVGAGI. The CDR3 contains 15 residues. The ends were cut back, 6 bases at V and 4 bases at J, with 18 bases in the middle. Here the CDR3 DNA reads TGTGCCAGCAGGCCTCCAGGGGAGCCGATCTATGGCTACACCTTC. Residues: CASRPPGEPIYGYTF.

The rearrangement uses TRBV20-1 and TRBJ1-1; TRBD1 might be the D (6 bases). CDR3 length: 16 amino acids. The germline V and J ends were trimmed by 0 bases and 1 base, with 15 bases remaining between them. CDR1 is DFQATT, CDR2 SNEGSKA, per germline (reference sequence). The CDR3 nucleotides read TGCAGTGCTAGAGACCTCGATCTCAGGGGGAACACTGAAGCTTTCTTT. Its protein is CSARDLDLRGNTEAFF.

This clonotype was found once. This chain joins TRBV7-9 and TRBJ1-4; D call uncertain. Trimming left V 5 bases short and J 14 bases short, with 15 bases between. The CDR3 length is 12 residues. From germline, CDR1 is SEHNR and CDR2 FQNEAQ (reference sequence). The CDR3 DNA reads TGTGCCAGCAGCCCTAATGGGTTTGGGCTGTTTTTT. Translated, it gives CASSPNGFGLFF.

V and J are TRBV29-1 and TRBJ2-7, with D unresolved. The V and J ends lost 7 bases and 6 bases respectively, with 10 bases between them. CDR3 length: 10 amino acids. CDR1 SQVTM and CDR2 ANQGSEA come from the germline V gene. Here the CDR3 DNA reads TGCAGCGCCCGGGCAAGCGAGCAGTACTTC. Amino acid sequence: CSARASEQYF.

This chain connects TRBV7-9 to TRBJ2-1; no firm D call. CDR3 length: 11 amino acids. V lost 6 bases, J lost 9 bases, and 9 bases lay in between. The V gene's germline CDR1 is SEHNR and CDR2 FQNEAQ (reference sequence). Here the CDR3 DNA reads TGTGCCAGCAGGCGAGGTGTTGAGCAGTTCTTC. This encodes CASRRGVEQFF.

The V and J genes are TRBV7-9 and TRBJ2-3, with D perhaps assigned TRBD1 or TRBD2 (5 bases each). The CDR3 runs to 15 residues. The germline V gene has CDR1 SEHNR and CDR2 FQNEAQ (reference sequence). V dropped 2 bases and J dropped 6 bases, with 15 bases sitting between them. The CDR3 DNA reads TGTGCCAGCAGCTTAAATCCCGTCAGGGAGGATACGCAGTATTTT. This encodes CASSLNPVREDTQYF.